This T cell receptor (beta chain) was sequenced in a study of response to subunit inactivated influenza vaccine. Study results and limitations: Few new T cells, the authors suggested, are recruited by each seasonal influenza vaccination.

Comments on this clonotype: Its antigen remains unknown.

Trimming cost V 6 bases and J 0 bases; bases outside gene matches: 9. Germline V lookup: CDR1 MNHEY, CDR2 SMNVEV (reference sequence). The CDR3 loop spans 17 amino acids. TCRdb reprocessed the RT-PCR reads via MiXCR and lists one record per CDR3 protein. The table lists about 310,000 distinct CDR3 sequences, about 20% of them singletons. The starting material was PBMCs from blood, obtained about 20 months after vaccination. The gene calls are TRBV27 and TRBJ2-2; 8 bases line up with TRBD2. The source of this sequence is a man between 45 and 75 years old who received an inactivated influenza vaccine. CDR3 loop: CASREAGGPSNTGELFF. The CDR3 nucleotides are TGTGCCAGCAGAGAGGCGGGAGGTCCCTCGAACACCGGGGAGCTGTTTTTT.